Shown below are 31 T cell receptor beta chains from a single sample sequenced in a study of blood T cell repertoires in COVID-19. Using immunoSEQ multiplex PCR, the repertoire was profiled, and TCRdb retains in-frame clones only, with some absent. The sample comprises over 200,000 clones, roughly 83% of which are singletons, and 27% rests with the top ten. The source material was peripheral blood. The origin of the receptors is a man between 35 and 55 years old with acute or convalescent COVID-19.

The genes are TRBV10-3 and TRBJ2-6, with 7 bases aligning to TRBD1. CDR3 length equals 16 residues. Germline CDR1 and CDR2: ENHRY and SYGVKD. V lost 11 bases to trimming and J lost 0 bases; unmatched junction nucleotides: 10. CDR3 bases: TGTGCCGCCCATGGGGCAGGGGGCTCTGGGGCCAACGTCCTGACTTTC. This translates into CAAHGAGGSGANVLTF.

This clone came up once. The chain is built from TRBV6-5 and TRBJ1-1; TRBD1 agrees at 10 bases. Trimming cost V 8 bases and J 6 bases; bases outside gene matches: 12. The CDR3 extends over 15 amino acids. Per germline, CDR1 MNHEY and CDR2 SVGAGI. CDR3 DNA: TGTGCCAGCCTCAAACCGACAGGGGGCCGTGCTGAAGCTTTCTTT. Translating it yields CASLKPTGGRAEAFF.

The genes are TRBV19 and TRBJ2-1, with TRBD2 identical over 8 bases. Looked up from germline, CDR1 is LNHDA and CDR2 is SQIVND (reference sequence). The ends lost 9 bases at V and 5 bases at J; junction bases unmatched: 9. This CDR3 spans 14 amino acids. CDR3 sequence (DNA): TGTGCCAGCTCTCGGGAGGGCCTCCACAATGAGCAGTTCTTC. It encodes CASSREGLHNEQFF. The full variable domain, completed using reference TRBV19 and TRBJ2-1, is DGGITQSPKYLFRKEGQNVTLSCEQNLNHDAMYWYRQDPGQGLRLIYYSQIVNDFQKGDIAEGYSVSREKKESFPLTVTSAQKNPTAFYLCASSREGLHNEQFFGPGTRLTVL.

The chain recombines TRBV27 with TRBJ1-2, with D maybe TRBD1 (5 bases). Germline values: CDR1 MNHEY, CDR2 SMNVEV (reference sequence). This CDR3 region has 12 residues. Trimming cost V 4 bases and J 7 bases, with 10 bases left between them. CDR3 sequence (DNA): TGTGCCAGCAGTTCGGGGGGAGCTGGCTACACCTTC. This encodes CASSSGGAGYTF.

This chain connects TRBV5-6 to TRBJ1-5, with D perhaps matching TRBD1 (6 bases). Trimming left V 4 bases short and J 2 bases short, with 13 bases between. This CDR3 spans 15 amino acids. CDR1 and CDR2 (germline): SGHDT, YYEEEE. The CDR3, as DNA: TGTGCCAGCAGCCGAACAGGGTCGCGCAATCAGCCCCAGCATTTT. Translated: CASSRTGSRNQPQHF.

This chain connects TRBV11-3 to TRBJ2-3, with D possibly being TRBD1 (5 bases). The CDR3 contains 16 residues. Between the trimmed V and J ends, which lost 2 bases and 3 bases, there was a span of 15 bases. Germline V gene data show CDR1 as SGHNT and CDR2 as YENEEA. CDR3 residues: CASSLRATGGTDTQYF. In nucleotides, the CDR3 is TGTGCCAGCAGCTTACGGGCCACAGGTGGTACAGATACGCAGTATTTT.

V is TRBV19 and J is TRBJ2-4, with TRBD2 identical over 13 bases. The germline gives CDR1 LNHDA, CDR2 SQIVND (reference sequence). The CDR3 covers 16 residues. The J segment lost 1 base and the V segment lost 7 bases, leaving 4 bases of the junction unmatched. The CDR3 is CASTSTSGGAKNIQYF. CDR3 nucleotide sequence: TGTGCCAGTACCTCGACTAGCGGGGGGGCCAAAAACATTCAGTACTTC.

J is TRBJ2-2 and V is TRBV18; a possible D gene is TRBD2 (5 bases). CDR3 length: 15 residues. Trimming stripped 1 base from V and 4 bases from J, with 10 bases between. Germline values: CDR1 KGHSH, CDR2 LQKENI. CDR3 nucleotide sequence: TGTGCCAGCTCACCACTGCGGGCTAGCACCGGGGAGCTGTTTTTT. Encoded protein: CASSPLRASTGELFF. Full variable domain (outside the CDR3, taken from reference TRBV18 and TRBJ2-2): NAGVMQNPRHLVRRRGQEARLRCSPMKGHSHVYWYRQLPEEGLKFMVYLQKENIIDESGMPKERFSAEFPKEGPSILRIQQVVRGDSAAYFCASSPLRASTGELFFGEGSRLTVL.

This clone was counted between two and nine times. This sequence joins TRBV15 and TRBJ2-5; 9 bases map to TRBD2. Trimming cost V 0 bases and J 5 bases; bases outside gene matches: 7. There are 16 residues in the CDR3. CDR1 and CDR2 from the germline V gene are LNHNV and YYDKDF (reference sequence). CDR3 in amino acids: CATSRERGTSRETQYF. The CDR3 DNA follows: TGTGCCACCAGCAGAGAACGCGGGACTAGCAGGGAGACCCAGTACTTC.

The chain combines TRBV29-1 with TRBJ2-3; 11 nucleotides align to TRBD2. The CDR3 consists of 14 residues. V shed 6 bases and J 2 bases; nucleotides not matched to a gene: 4. Germline CDR1 reads SQVTM; CDR2 reads ANQGSEA. The CDR3 protein is CSVGTSGNTDTQYF. The CDR3 DNA follows: TGCAGCGTCGGGACTAGCGGAAACACAGATACGCAGTATTTT.

This chain's CDR3 is CASSSAGGEQFF. The CDR3 nucleotides read TGTGCTAGCTCAAGCGCGGGAGGGGAGCAGTTCTTC. The V call is TRBV12-5, the J call TRBJ2-1; 9 positions agree with TRBD2. With 9 bases clipped from V and 10 bases from J, the junction kept 7 bases outside the gene matches. The CDR3 has 12 amino acids. The V gene's germline CDR1 is LGHNT and CDR2 FRNRAP.

This clone was detected only a few times. The chain joins TRBV28 to TRBJ1-1, with TRBD1 as a possible D gene (6 bases). Trimming removed 8 bases at V and 4 bases at J, with 17 bases between. This CDR3 comprises 14 residues. CDR1 is MDHEN and CDR2 is SYDVKM in the germline V gene. CDR3 DNA: TGTGCCAGCGTTAAAACAGGGTTTGGCACTGAAGCTTTCTTT. It yields the protein CASVKTGFGTEAFF.

The chain links TRBV14 to TRBJ1-2; D might be TRBD1 (6 bases). Germline V gene sequence: CDR1 SGHDN, CDR2 FVKESK. V shed 4 bases and J shed 7 bases, with 16 bases lying between them. The CDR3 totals 14 residues. DNA for the CDR3: TGTGCCAGCAGCCCGCTGGACAGAGGGAGTGGCTACACCTTC. Translation gives CASSPLDRGSGYTF. The full variable domain, its missing parts supplied by reference TRBV14 and TRBJ1-2, is EAGVTQFPSHSVIEKGQTVTLRCDPISGHDNLYWYRRVMGKEIKFLLHFVKESKQDESGMPNNRFLAERTGGTYSTLKVQPAELEDSGVYFCASSPLDRGSGYTFGSGTRLTVV.

The chain carries TRBV3-1 (or the pseudogene TRBV3-2) and TRBJ2-1; TRBD2 aligns across 14 bases. The CDR3 is made up of 15 amino acids. From germline, CDR1 is LGHDT and CDR2 YNNKEL (reference sequence). V shed 5 bases and J 7 bases; nucleotides not matched to a gene: 4. The CDR3 loop is CASSSGTSGGNEQFF. The CDR3 DNA is TGTGCCAGCAGCTCCGGGACTAGCGGGGGTAATGAGCAGTTCTTC.

This rearrangement joins TRBV2 to TRBJ2-7; D is perhaps TRBD2 (6 bases). Germline V gives CDR1 SNHLY, CDR2 FYNNEI. This CDR3 has 16 residues. Deletions cut 1 base from V and 3 bases from J, with 16 bases between. Here the CDR3 reads CASSEVWGGKNYEQYF. CDR3 nucleotide sequence: TGTGCCAGCAGTGAAGTCTGGGGCGGGAAAAACTACGAGCAGTACTTC.

This chain joins TRBV13 and TRBJ2-1, with 11 bases that match TRBD2. V lost 4 bases to trimming and J lost 4 bases; unmatched junction nucleotides: 6. CDR3 length: 16 residues. In germline, CDR1 is PRHDT, CDR2 FYEKMQ (reference sequence). CDR3 nucleotides: TGTGCCAGCAGCTCCAGGACTAGCGGGCATTACAATGAGCAGTTCTTC. This translates into CASSSRTSGHYNEQFF.

This chain uses TRBV18 with TRBJ2-3; 9 bases agree with TRBD2. The ends lost 2 bases at V and 2 bases at J; junction bases unmatched: 5. The CDR3 has 16 amino acids. Looked up from germline, CDR1 is KGHSH and CDR2 is LQKENI. CDR3 bases: TGTGCCAGCTCACCAGGGCTAGCGGGGCCCACAGATACGCAGTATTTT. It codes for CASSPGLAGPTDTQYF.

The rearrangement uses TRBV24-1 and TRBJ2-2, with D perhaps TRBD2 (6 bases). V dropped 9 bases and J dropped 7 bases, with 17 bases sitting between them. The CDR3 sequence is 14 residues long. Germline CDR1 KGHDR, CDR2 SFDVKD. The DNA of the CDR3 is TGTGCCACCGCCGGGACTGGGGTAGACGGGGAGCTGTTTTTT. It is translated as CATAGTGVDGELFF.

The chain is built from TRBV4-2 and TRBJ1-4; tentatively, D is TRBD1 (5 bases). The CDR3 extends over 19 amino acids. The germline CDR1 and CDR2 sequences are LGHNA and YNFKEQ. V was pared by 2 bases and J by 2 bases, with 21 bases between. The CDR3 is CASSQQHRKQTVTNEKLFF. The CDR3 DNA reads as TGTGCCAGCAGCCAACAACACCGAAAACAGACAGTCACTAATGAAAAACTGTTTTTT.

V and J are TRBV18 and TRBJ2-3; TRBD1 matches at 9 bases. V was clipped by 3 bases and J by 4 bases; unmatched bases: 5. This CDR3 is 15 amino acids long. From germline, CDR1 is KGHSH and CDR2 LQKENI. This chain's CDR3 is CASSPWTGEADTQYF. CDR3 bases: TGTGCCAGCTCACCCTGGACAGGGGAGGCAGATACGCAGTATTTT.

The genes are TRBV7-9 and TRBJ2-6; D possibly corresponds to TRBD2 (7 bases). There are 15 residues in the CDR3. V lost 5 bases, J lost 5 bases, and 13 bases lay in between. CDR1 is SEHNR, CDR2 FQNEAQ, per germline (reference sequence). The CDR3 region has the DNA TGTGCCAGCAGCCCGGAGGGGGGGAGGGCCAACGTCCTGACTTTC. This translates into CASSPEGGRANVLTF.

The rearrangement joins TRBV10-1 to TRBJ2-7; D perhaps matches TRBD2 (5 bases). The CDR3 has 13 amino acids. The germline CDR1 and CDR2 sequences are WNHNN and SYGVQD (reference sequence). The V gene lost 0 bases and the J gene lost 4 bases, with 7 bases spanning the gap. Written as DNA, the CDR3 is TGCGCCAGCAGTGAGTCCGGCGGGTACGAGCAGTACTTC. As protein: CASSESGGYEQYF.

The chain links TRBV7-2 to TRBJ2-7; maybe TRBD1 (6 bases). The CDR3 has 15 residues. V lost 5 bases and J 2 bases, leaving 16 bases between the germline ends. Germline loops: CDR1 SGHTA, CDR2 FQGNSA. CDR3 protein: CASSLTGMDPYEQYF. As DNA, the CDR3 is TGTGCCAGCAGCCTAACAGGGATGGATCCCTACGAGCAGTACTTC.

In its sample, this clone was seen a few times. The rearrangement links TRBV6-6 to TRBJ2-2, with a tentative D call TRBD1 (7 bases). Trimming removed 5 bases from V and 0 bases from J, with 25 bases in between. CDR1 MNHNY and CDR2 SVGAGI come from the germline V gene (reference sequence). The CDR3 spans 20 residues. CDR3 in amino acids: CASSLRPTGDWPTNTGELFF. In DNA, the CDR3 is TGTGCCAGCAGTCTTCGGCCCACAGGGGACTGGCCGACGAACACCGGGGAGCTGTTTTTT.

This clone was counted a single time. The rearrangement uses TRBV10-3 and TRBJ2-1; D is undetermined. The CDR3 extends over 15 amino acids. V lost 6 bases to trimming and J lost 0 bases, with 12 bases between them. Germline V CDR1 and CDR2: ENHRY, SYGVKD. DNA of the CDR3: TGTGCCATCAGGGGCCCGGTCGACTCCTACAATGAGCAGTTCTTC. It is translated as CAIRGPVDSYNEQFF.

CDR3 DNA: TGTGCCTGGAGTATTAACCGGGAGGTCAATGAGCAGTTCTTC. Amino acids: CAWSINREVNEQFF. This chain links TRBV30 with TRBJ2-1; 7 bases are a match to TRBD2. After removal of 2 bases from V and 6 bases from J, the junction contained 7 bases not matched to a gene. This CDR3 is 14 amino acids long. Germline V lookup: CDR1 GTSNPN, CDR2 SVGIG (reference sequence).

The chain links TRBV5-1 to TRBJ2-7; 12 nucleotides align to TRBD1. The junction had 3 bases not matched to a gene; V was cut back by 4 bases and J by 4 bases. This CDR3 contains 14 residues. Germline V lookup: CDR1 SGHRS, CDR2 YFSETQ. CDR3 protein: CASSPGQGAYEQYF. CDR3 sequence (DNA): TGCGCCAGCAGCCCGGGACAGGGGGCTTACGAGCAGTACTTC.

This rearrangement joins TRBV24-1 to TRBJ2-3, with a weak D call TRBD2 (5 bases). Germline CDR1 and CDR2: KGHDR and SFDVKD. V lost 4 bases and J 4 bases, leaving 11 bases between the germline ends. The CDR3 loop spans 14 amino acids. CDR3 protein: CATSDGVRPDTQYF. The CDR3 nucleotides are TGTGCCACCAGTGACGGGGTTCGGCCAGATACGCAGTATTTT.

The genes are TRBV19 and TRBJ1-3; D unclear. Germline V gives CDR1 LNHDA, CDR2 SQIVND (reference sequence). Trimming stripped 9 bases from V and 4 bases from J, with 13 bases between. The CDR3 is 13 amino acids. Here the CDR3 reads CASRLSGGNTIYF. The CDR3 nucleotides read TGTGCCAGCCGGCTATCAGGAGGAAACACCATATATTTT. Filled out from reference TRBV19 and TRBJ1-3, the complete variable domain reads DGGITQSPKYLFRKEGQNVTLSCEQNLNHDAMYWYRQDPGQGLRLIYYSQIVNDFQKGDIAEGYSVSREKKESFPLTVTSAQKNPTAFYLCASRLSGGNTIYFGEGSWLTVV.

V usage is TRBV5-1 and J usage is TRBJ2-2; TRBD2 matches 10 bases. The V and J ends lost 4 bases and 4 bases, in that order; junction bases with no gene match: 7. Germline V gene data show CDR1 as SGHRS and CDR2 as YFSETQ. This CDR3 comprises 16 residues. In DNA, the CDR3 is TGCGCCAGCAGCCAAGGACTAGCGGTGGGCACCGGGGAGCTGTTTTTT. This codes for CASSQGLAVGTGELFF. The full variable domain, completed using reference TRBV5-1 and TRBJ2-2, is KAGVTQTPRYLIKTRGQQVTLSCSPISGHRSVSWYQQTPGQGLQFLFEYFSETQRNKGNFPGRFSGRQFSNSRSEMNVSTLELGDSALYLCASSQGLAVGTGELFFGEGSRLTVL.

The rearrangement links TRBV5-1 to TRBJ1-1, with TRBD1 matching over 7 bases. Trimming removed 6 bases from V and 5 bases from J; junction bases left unmatched: 10. The germline CDR1 and CDR2 sequences are SGHRS and YFSETQ. This CDR3 is 14 amino acids long. The DNA for the CDR3 is TGCGCCAGCACCCAATTCAGGGGGGATACTGAAGCTTTCTTT. As protein: CASTQFRGDTEAFF. Supplemented by reference TRBV5-1 and TRBJ1-1, the full variable domain reads KAGVTQTPRYLIKTRGQQVTLSCSPISGHRSVSWYQQTPGQGLQFLFEYFSETQRNKGNFPGRFSGRQFSNSRSEMNVSTLELGDSALYLCASTQFRGDTEAFFGQGTRLTVV.